Listed below are T cell receptor beta chains from one sample, sequenced in a study of blood T cell repertoires in COVID-19. The data were produced by immunoSEQ multiplex PCR, yet TCRdb's version contains in-frame clones alone and is incomplete. The data contain roughly 300,000 clones, 86% of them singletons. Sample: peripheral blood. All receptors come from a woman aged 45-65 years with acute or convalescent COVID-19. Each CDR3 is given with its conserved first and last residue. A D gene is named only where the DNA matches it firmly. Size is stated for part of the rows, as once, few or many counts, or as a class when the clone is expanded.

CDR3 length	V gene	clone size	D gene	J gene	CDR3 protein	CDR3 DNA
12	TRBV2	-	TRBD1	TRBJ1-5	CASTEGQGLQNF	TGTGCCAGCACCGAGGGACAGGGACTACAAAATTTT
16	TRBV9	-	-	TRBJ2-2	CASSVEHGWRTGELFF	TGTGCCAGCAGCGTAGAGCACGGTTGGAGGACCGGGGAGCTGTTTTTT
14	TRBV29-1	-	TRBD2	TRBJ2-1	CSVELAGGPYEQFF	TGCAGCGTTGAATTGGCGGGAGGGCCCTATGAGCAGTTCTTC
15	TRBV30	-	-	TRBJ1-5	CAWSALAGGNQPQHF	TGTGCCTGGAGTGCCTTGGCCGGGGGGAATCAGCCCCAGCATTTT
14	TRBV28	-	TRBD1	TRBJ2-7	CASSTRDRSYEQYF	TGTGCCAGCAGCACCCGGGACAGATCCTACGAGCAGTACTTC
18	TRBV5-1	-	TRBD2	TRBJ2-3	CASSSRLAGGVIGDTQYF	TGCGCCAGCAGCTCACGACTAGCGGGAGGAGTTATAGGAGATACGCAGTATTTT
13	TRBV19	-	-	TRBJ2-7	CASSPDSTYEQYF	TGTGCCAGTAGCCCCGACAGTACCTACGAGCAGTACTTC
17	TRBV19	-	TRBD1	TRBJ2-1	CASSILLTGGRRNEQFF	TGTGCCAGTAGTATACTCCTAACAGGGGGGAGGAGAAATGAGCAGTTCTTC
16	TRBV11-2	few	TRBD1	TRBJ2-7	CASSPSWGTEGYEQYF	TGTGCCAGCAGCCCGTCCTGGGGGACAGAAGGCTACGAGCAGTACTTC
14	TRBV11-1	few	-	TRBJ1-2	CASTPAGELRGYTF	TGTGCCAGCACACCCGCAGGGGAGTTAAGAGGCTACACCTTC
14	TRBV27	-	-	TRBJ1-1	CASSRSGIGTEAFF	TGTGCCAGCAGCCGTTCAGGGATTGGGACTGAAGCTTTCTTT
16	TRBV15	once	TRBD2	TRBJ2-1	CATSRLRRDYYNEQFF	TGTGCCACCAGCCGCTTACGCCGGGACTACTACAATGAGCAGTTCTTC
16	TRBV9	-	-	TRBJ2-6	CASSVQGSSGANVLTF	TGTGCCAGCAGCGTACAGGGGAGCTCTGGGGCCAACGTCCTGACTTTC
14	TRBV5-1	-	-	TRBJ1-3	CASRPTNSGNTIYF	TGCGCCAGCAGACCGACAAACTCTGGAAACACCATATATTTT
13	TRBV27	-	-	TRBJ1-1	CASSFSVSTEAFF	TGTGCCAGCAGTTTTTCCGTTTCGACTGAAGCTTTCTTT
17	TRBV24-1	-	TRBD1	TRBJ2-3	CATSPNLGQGRPDTQYF	TGTGCCACCAGTCCCAATCTGGGACAGGGGCGCCCAGATACGCAGTATTTT
15	TRBV6-2/TRBV6-3	-	-	TRBJ2-7	CASSQQGGDSYEQYF	TGTGCCAGCAGTCAACAAGGAGGTGACTCCTACGAGCAGTACTTC
13	TRBV29-1	-	TRBD1	TRBJ2-7	CSVKRTGGDEQYF	TGCAGCGTGAAACGGACAGGGGGCGACGAGCAGTACTTC
16	TRBV27	-	-	TRBJ2-6	CASSLGAGSGANVLTF	TGTGCCAGCAGTTTAGGGGCAGGCTCGGGGGCCAACGTCCTGACTTTC
14	TRBV5-1	-	TRBD1	TRBJ1-1	CASSWGQGSTEAFF	TGCGCCAGCAGCTGGGGACAGGGGAGCACTGAAGCTTTCTTT
13	TRBV9	-	TRBD1	TRBJ2-5	CASSSDRGETQYF	TGTGCCAGCAGCTCGGACAGGGGAGAGACCCAGTACTTC
15	TRBV4-1	-	TRBD2	TRBJ2-7	CASSRPGGRDDEQYF	TGCGCCAGCAGCCGCCCGGGCGGGAGAGACGACGAGCAGTACTTC
15	TRBV27	-	TRBD2	TRBJ2-1	CASSLNGRAPNEQFF	TGTGCCAGCAGTTTGAACGGGAGGGCCCCTAATGAGCAGTTCTTC
15	TRBV6-2/TRBV6-3	few	-	TRBJ2-1	CASSYSRFRGNEQFF	TGTGCCAGCAGTTACTCGCGTTTCAGGGGTAATGAGCAGTTCTTC
15	TRBV6-5	-	TRBD1	TRBJ1-4	CASSYSNRGREKLFF	TGTGCCAGCAGTTACTCGAACAGGGGGCGTGAAAAACTGTTTTTT
16	TRBV19	-	TRBD2	TRBJ2-5	CASSSPGLAGGETQYF	TGTGCCAGTAGCTCACCGGGACTAGCGGGGGGGGAGACCCAGTACTTC
14	TRBV5-4	-	-	TRBJ2-5	CASTHRDIQETQYF	TGTGCCAGCACCCACCGGGACATACAAGAGACCCAGTACTTC
15	TRBV7-6	many	TRBD1	TRBJ2-5	CASDKTGGAPETQYF	TGTGCCAGCGATAAGACAGGGGGTGCTCCAGAGACCCAGTACTTC
15	TRBV5-1	-	-	TRBJ2-1	CASTSRGETYNEQFF	TGCGCCAGCACGTCCCGCGGGGAGACCTACAATGAGCAGTTCTTC
14	TRBV27	-	-	TRBJ1-2	CASSPMRSARGYTF	TGTGCCAGCAGTCCAATGCGAAGCGCGAGGGGCTACACCTTC
14	TRBV6-6	-	-	TRBJ2-7	CASSYRTGLYEQYF	TGTGCCAGCAGTTACCGAACAGGTCTCTACGAGCAGTACTTC
15	TRBV2	-	-	TRBJ2-5	CASSDGGPGEETQYF	TGTGCCAGCAGTGACGGCGGCCCGGGAGAAGAGACCCAGTACTTC
17	TRBV7-2	-	TRBD2	TRBJ2-3	CASSLRPGGSRVDTQYF	TGTGCCAGCAGCTTGCGCCCTGGCGGGAGTAGAGTGGATACGCAGTATTTT
13	TRBV5-1	-	-	TRBJ1-3	CASSLGGTADIYF	TGCGCCAGCAGCTTGGGGGGAACAGCGGACATATATTTT
15	TRBV27	-	TRBD1	TRBJ1-5	CASSIGQGAIQPQHF	TGTGCCAGCAGTATAGGACAGGGGGCGATTCAGCCCCAGCATTTT
16	TRBV4-2	once	TRBD2	TRBJ2-1	CASSASTSGSYNEQFF	TGTGCCAGCAGCGCGTCGACTAGCGGATCCTACAATGAGCAGTTCTTC
19	TRBV5-1	-	TRBD2	TRBJ2-1	CASSPVTTSGRESYNEQFF	TGCGCCAGCAGCCCCGTTACGACTAGCGGGAGGGAAAGTTACAATGAGCAGTTCTTC
15	TRBV6-5	-	-	TRBJ2-3	CASSYTGTSTDTQYF	TGTGCCAGCAGTTACACCGGGACTAGCACAGATACGCAGTATTTT
14	TRBV7-2	-	-	TRBJ2-7	CASSLLGGVNEQYF	TGTGCCAGCAGCTTATTGGGGGGTGTCAACGAGCAGTACTTC
16	TRBV9	-	TRBD2	TRBJ2-3	CASSFSGRAEPDTQYF	TGTGCCAGCAGCTTTAGCGGGAGGGCCGAACCCGATACGCAGTATTTT
15	TRBV19	-	-	TRBJ2-1	CASSTAKTGYNEQFF	TGTGCCAGTAGTACCGCAAAAACCGGCTACAATGAGCAGTTCTTC
14	TRBV28	-	TRBD2	TRBJ2-7	CATKLAGSSYEQYF	TGTGCCACCAAACTAGCGGGATCTTCCTACGAGCAGTACTTC
14	TRBV4-1	-	-	TRBJ2-1	CASSQEGRRYEQFF	TGCGCCAGCAGCCAAGAAGGGAGGAGGTATGAGCAGTTCTTC
18	TRBV24-1	-	-	TRBJ1-1	CATSDDATIGDMNTEAFF	TGTGCCACCAGTGATGATGCCACGATCGGGGACATGAACACTGAAGCTTTCTTT
13	TRBV7-9	-	-	TRBJ2-7	CASSLSGGDEQYF	TGTGCCAGCAGCTTGTCTGGGGGCGACGAGCAGTACTTC
14	TRBV7-9	-	TRBD2	TRBJ2-7	CASSWTSGVYEQYF	TGTGCCAGCAGCTGGACTAGCGGAGTCTACGAGCAGTACTTC
13	TRBV28	-	-	TRBJ1-3	CATTPQFGNTIYF	TGTGCCACCACACCCCAATTTGGAAACACCATATATTTT
18	TRBV7-9	-	TRBD2	TRBJ2-1	CASSFGTTGTSGRTEQFF	TGTGCCAGCAGCTTCGGGACAACCGGGACTAGCGGGAGAACTGAGCAGTTCTTC
15	TRBV19	-	-	TRBJ1-3	CASSITGPSGNTIYF	TGTGCCAGTAGTATAACAGGGCCCTCTGGAAACACCATATATTTT
15	TRBV19	once	-	TRBJ1-5	CASSIDTVTNQPQHF	TGTGCCAGTAGTATAGACACAGTCACCAATCAGCCCCAGCATTTT